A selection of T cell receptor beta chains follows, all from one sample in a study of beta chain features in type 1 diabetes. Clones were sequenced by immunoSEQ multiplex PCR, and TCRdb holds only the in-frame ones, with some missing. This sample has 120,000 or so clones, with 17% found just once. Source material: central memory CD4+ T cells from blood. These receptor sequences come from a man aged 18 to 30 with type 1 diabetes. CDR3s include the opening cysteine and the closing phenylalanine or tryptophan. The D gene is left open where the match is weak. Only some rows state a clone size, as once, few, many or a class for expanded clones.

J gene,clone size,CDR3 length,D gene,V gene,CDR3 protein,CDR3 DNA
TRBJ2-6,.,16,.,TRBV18,CASSLLPRSGANVLTF,TGTGCCAGCTCACTGTTACCGCGAAGTGGGGCCAACGTCCTGACTTTC
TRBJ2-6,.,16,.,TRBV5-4,CASSTRGASGANVLTF,TGTGCCAGCAGCACTAGGGGAGCCTCTGGGGCCAACGTCCTGACTTTC
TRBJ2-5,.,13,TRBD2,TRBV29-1,CSVEAGGRETQYF,TGCAGCGTTGAGGCGGGGGGGCGAGAGACCCAGTACTTC
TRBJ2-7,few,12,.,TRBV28,CASSLSGPEQYF,TGTGCCAGCAGTTTATCGGGGCCCGAGCAGTACTTC
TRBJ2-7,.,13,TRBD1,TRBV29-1,CSVLSGTGHEQYF,TGCAGCGTACTATCCGGGACAGGGCACGAGCAGTACTTC
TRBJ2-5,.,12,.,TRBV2,CASSQGKETQYF,TGTGCCAGCAGCCAGGGGAAGGAGACCCAGTACTTC
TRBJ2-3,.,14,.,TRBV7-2,CASSFERGTDTQYF,TGTGCCAGCAGCTTTGAGCGGGGCACAGATACGCAGTATTTT
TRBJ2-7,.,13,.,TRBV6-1,CASSEPAYYEQYF,TGTGCCAGCAGTGAACCGGCCTACTACGAGCAGTACTTC
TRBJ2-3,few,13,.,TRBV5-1,CASSLGEADTQYF,TGCGCCAGCAGCTTGGGGGAGGCAGATACGCAGTATTTT
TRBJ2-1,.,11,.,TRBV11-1,CASSLSNEQFF,TGTGCCAGCAGCTTGTCCAATGAGCAGTTCTTC
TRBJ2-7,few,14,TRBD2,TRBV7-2,CASSYPTSGYEQYF,TGTGCCAGCAGCTACCCTACTAGCGGCTACGAGCAGTACTTC
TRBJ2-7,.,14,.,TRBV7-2,CASSTRLGIYEQYF,TGTGCCAGCAGCACACGTCTGGGAATCTACGAGCAGTACTTC
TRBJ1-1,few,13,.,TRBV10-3,CAIGGDLNTEAFF,TGTGCCATTGGGGGGGACTTGAACACTGAAGCTTTCTTT
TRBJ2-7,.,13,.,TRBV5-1,CASSGTASYEQYF,TGCGCCAGCAGCGGGACCGCCTCCTACGAGCAGTACTTC
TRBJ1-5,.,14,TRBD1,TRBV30,CAWMPDRAGQPQHF,TGTGCCTGGATGCCAGACAGGGCTGGTCAGCCCCAGCATTTT
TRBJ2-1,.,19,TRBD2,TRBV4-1,CASSHPRTSGGASYNEQFF,TGCGCCAGCAGCCATCCCCGGACTAGCGGGGGGGCCTCCTACAATGAGCAGTTCTTC
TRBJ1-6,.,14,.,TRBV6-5,CASRISVMNSPLHF,TGTGCCAGCAGGATCTCAGTGATGAATTCACCCCTCCACTTT